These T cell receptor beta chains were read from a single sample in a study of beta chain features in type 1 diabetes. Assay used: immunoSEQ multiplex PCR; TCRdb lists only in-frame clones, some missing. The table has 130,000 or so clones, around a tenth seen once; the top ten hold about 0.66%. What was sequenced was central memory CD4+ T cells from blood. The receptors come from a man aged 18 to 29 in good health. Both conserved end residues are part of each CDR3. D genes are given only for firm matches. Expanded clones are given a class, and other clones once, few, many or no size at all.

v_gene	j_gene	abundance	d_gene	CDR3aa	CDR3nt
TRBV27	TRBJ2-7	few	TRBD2	CASSPSSGGEYEQYF	TGTGCCAGCAGTCCCTCTAGCGGGGGAGAGTACGAGCAGTACTTC
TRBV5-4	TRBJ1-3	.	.	CASSFDSSGNTIYF	TGTGCCAGCAGCTTTGACAGCTCTGGAAACACCATATATTTT
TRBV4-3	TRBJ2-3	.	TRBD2	CASSQRGGPSGGNTDTQYF	TGCGCCAGCAGCCAACGGGGGGGGCCTAGCGGGGGTAACACAGATACGCAGTATTTT
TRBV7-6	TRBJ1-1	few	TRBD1	CASSQGQGPSEAFF	TGTGCCAGCAGCCAGGGACAGGGCCCTTCTGAAGCTTTCTTT
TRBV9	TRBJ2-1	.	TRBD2	CASSPRLAGNEQFF	TGTGCCAGCAGCCCACGACTAGCGGGGAATGAGCAGTTCTTC
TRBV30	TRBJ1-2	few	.	CAGNLRDNSLNYGYTF	TGTGCTGGAAATCTCCGGGACAACTCACTTAACTATGGCTACACCTTC
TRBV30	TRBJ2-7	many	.	CAWNKGAYEQYF	TGTGCCTGGAATAAGGGGGCCTACGAGCAGTACTTC
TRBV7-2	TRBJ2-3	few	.	CASSPDSVLDTQYF	TGTGCCAGCAGCCCCGACTCGGTTTTGGATACGCAGTATTTT
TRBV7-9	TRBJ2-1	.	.	CASSTDTAPYNEQFF	TGTGCCAGCAGCACGGACACCGCCCCCTACAATGAGCAGTTCTTC
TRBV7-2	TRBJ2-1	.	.	CASSLGGRPEQFF	TGTGCCAGCAGCTTAGGGGGCAGGCCTGAGCAGTTCTTC
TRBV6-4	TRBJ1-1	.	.	CASSTTHRADTEAFF	TGTGCCAGCAGTACCACCCACAGGGCGGACACTGAAGCTTTCTTT
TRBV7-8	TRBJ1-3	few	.	CASSSGNTIYF	TGTGCCAGCAGTTCAGGAAACACCATATATTTT
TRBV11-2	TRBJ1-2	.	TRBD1	CASSFGTGGFGYTF	TGTGCCAGCAGCTTCGGGACAGGGGGCTTTGGCTACACCTTC
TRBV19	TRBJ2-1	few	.	CATSKQAPEVYNEQFF	TGTGCCACCTCCAAACAGGCCCCTGAGGTATACAATGAGCAGTTCTTC
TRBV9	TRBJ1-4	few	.	CASSVGGGTEKLFF	TGTGCCAGCAGCGTAGGAGGAGGGACCGAAAAACTGTTTTTT